This T cell receptor (beta chain) is from a study of T cell changes during pregnancy in multiple sclerosis. The protocol was immunoSEQ multiplex PCR, while the TCRdb copy is restricted to in-frame clones and leaves out a portion. The sample lists under 55,000 clones, roughly 91% occurring once. The V gene's germline CDR1 is LGHNA and CDR2 YNFKEQ. The CDR3 is made up of 15 amino acids. V was shortened by 3 bases and J by 6 bases, with 15 bases between the two germline ends. This receptor was taken from a female donor with multiple sclerosis, enrolled in a pregnancy study. The chain combines TRBV4-2 with TRBJ2-1; TRBD2 might be the D (6 bases). Input material: PBMCs (not recorded whether the cells were cultured). The CDR3 protein is CASSHSGEYGNEQFF. CDR3 sequence (DNA): TGTGCCAGCAGCCATTCGGGGGAGTACGGCAATGAGCAGTTCTTC.